This entry describes one T cell receptor beta chain. The target antigen is unknown. TCRdb's copy holds only in-frame clones and misses some; the assay was immunoSEQ multiplex PCR. The sample lists approximately 180,000 clones, just under 95% occurring once. This specimen comes from a study of T cell responses to AZD1222 COVID-19 vaccine. Whole-study findings and limits: Among spike-specific TCRs, nearly half reportedly target unmutated variant regions. Clonal diversity was possibly underestimated, and white British individuals and females predominated among donors. Repertoire sampling occurred only after the peak T cell response.

Germline V lookup: CDR1 LGHDT, CDR2 YNNKEL (reference sequence). Trimming took off 4 bases at V and 2 bases at J, with 8 bases between the two ends. This CDR3 spans 13 amino acids. Here the sequenced sample was peripheral blood, taken 28 days after the second dose of the MenACWY control vaccine. The sequence derives from an adult who received the MenACWY meningococcal vaccine as a control. J is TRBJ1-1 and V is TRBV3-1 (or the pseudogene TRBV3-2); no clear D. CDR3: CASSLQVNTEAFF. DNA of the CDR3: TGTGCCAGCAGCCTGCAGGTAAACACTGAAGCTTTCTTT.